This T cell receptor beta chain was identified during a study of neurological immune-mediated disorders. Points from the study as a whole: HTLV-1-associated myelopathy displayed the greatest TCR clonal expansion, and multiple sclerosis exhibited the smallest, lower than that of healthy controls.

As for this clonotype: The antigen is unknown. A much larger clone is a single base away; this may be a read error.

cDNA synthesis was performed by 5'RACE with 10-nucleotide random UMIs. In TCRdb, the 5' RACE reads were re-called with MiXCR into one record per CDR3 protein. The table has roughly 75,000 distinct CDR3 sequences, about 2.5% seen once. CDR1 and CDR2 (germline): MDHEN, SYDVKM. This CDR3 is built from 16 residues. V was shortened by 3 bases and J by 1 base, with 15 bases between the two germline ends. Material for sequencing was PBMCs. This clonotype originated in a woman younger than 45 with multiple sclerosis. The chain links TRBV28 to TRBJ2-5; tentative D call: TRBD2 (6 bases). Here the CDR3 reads CASSFSHSSAQETQYF. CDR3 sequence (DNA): TGTGCCAGCAGTTTCTCCCACTCTAGCGCCCAAGAGACCCAGTACTTC.